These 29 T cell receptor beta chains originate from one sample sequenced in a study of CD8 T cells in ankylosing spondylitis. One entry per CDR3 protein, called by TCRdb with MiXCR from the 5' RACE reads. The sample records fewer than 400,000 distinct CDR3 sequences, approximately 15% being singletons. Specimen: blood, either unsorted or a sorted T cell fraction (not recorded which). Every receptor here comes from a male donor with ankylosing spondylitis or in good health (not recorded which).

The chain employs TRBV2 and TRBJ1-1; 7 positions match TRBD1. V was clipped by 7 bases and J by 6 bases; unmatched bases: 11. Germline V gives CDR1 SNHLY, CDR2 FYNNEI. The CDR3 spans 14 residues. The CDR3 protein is CASTPSWQGAEAFF. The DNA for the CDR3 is TGTGCCAGCACCCCTAGTTGGCAGGGGGCTGAAGCTTTCTTT.

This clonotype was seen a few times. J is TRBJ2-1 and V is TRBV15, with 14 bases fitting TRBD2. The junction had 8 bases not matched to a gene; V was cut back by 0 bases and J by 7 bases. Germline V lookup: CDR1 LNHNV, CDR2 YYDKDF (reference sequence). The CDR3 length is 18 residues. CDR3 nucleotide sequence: TGTGCCACCAGCAGAGAAGGGACTAGCGGGAGTGTGTGGAATGAGCAGTTCTTC. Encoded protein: CATSREGTSGSVWNEQFF.

CDR3 protein: CASSPGGGGRYEQYF. DNA of the CDR3: TGCGCCAGCTCCCCTGGGGGCGGGGGTCGGTACGAGCAGTACTTC. The chain has TRBV4-1 and TRBJ2-7, with TRBD2 as a possible D gene (7 bases). CDR1 and CDR2 (germline): MGHRA, YSYEKL. V was trimmed by 8 bases and J by 4 bases, leaving 21 bases between them. CDR3 length equals 15 residues.

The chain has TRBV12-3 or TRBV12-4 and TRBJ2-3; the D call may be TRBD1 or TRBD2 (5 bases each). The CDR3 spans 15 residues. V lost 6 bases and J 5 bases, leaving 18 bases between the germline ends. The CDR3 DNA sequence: TGTGCCAGCAGCTCAGCTCCTGTGGGGGAAGATACGCAGTATTTT. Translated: CASSSAPVGEDTQYF.

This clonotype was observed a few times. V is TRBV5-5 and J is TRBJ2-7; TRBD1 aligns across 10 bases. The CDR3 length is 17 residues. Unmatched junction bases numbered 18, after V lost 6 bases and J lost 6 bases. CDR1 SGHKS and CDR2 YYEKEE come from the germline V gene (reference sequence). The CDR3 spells CASNVGTGVLMGFEQYF. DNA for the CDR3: TGTGCCAGCAACGTCGGGACAGGGGTTCTTATGGGGTTCGAGCAGTACTTC.

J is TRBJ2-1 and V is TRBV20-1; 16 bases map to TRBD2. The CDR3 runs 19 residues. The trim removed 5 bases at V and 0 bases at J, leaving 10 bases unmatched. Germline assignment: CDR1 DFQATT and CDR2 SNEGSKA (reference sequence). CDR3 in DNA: TGCAGTGCTTACCCGGGACTAGCGGGAGGGCCCCGCTCCTACAATGAGCAGTTCTTC. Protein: CSAYPGLAGGPRSYNEQFF.

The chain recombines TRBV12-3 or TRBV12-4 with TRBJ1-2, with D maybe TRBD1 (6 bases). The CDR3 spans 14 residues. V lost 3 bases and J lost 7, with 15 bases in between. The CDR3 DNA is TGTGCCAGCAGTTTTCCAGGGGCCTTGAGTGGCTACACCTTC. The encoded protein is CASSFPGALSGYTF.

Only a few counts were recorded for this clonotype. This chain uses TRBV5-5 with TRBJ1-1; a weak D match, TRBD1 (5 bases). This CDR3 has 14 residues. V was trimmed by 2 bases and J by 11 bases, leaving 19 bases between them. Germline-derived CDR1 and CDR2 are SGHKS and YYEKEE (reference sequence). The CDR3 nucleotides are TGTGCCAGCAGCTTTAGGGGTTTGGCCGAAGAGGCTTTCTTT. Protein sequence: CASSFRGLAEEAFF. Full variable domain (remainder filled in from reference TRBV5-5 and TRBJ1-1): DAGVTQSPTHLIKTRGQQVTLRCSPISGHKSVSWYQQVLGQGPQFIFQYYEKEERGRGNFPDRFSARQFPNYSSELNVNALLLGDSALYLCASSFRGLAEEAFFGQGTRLTVV.

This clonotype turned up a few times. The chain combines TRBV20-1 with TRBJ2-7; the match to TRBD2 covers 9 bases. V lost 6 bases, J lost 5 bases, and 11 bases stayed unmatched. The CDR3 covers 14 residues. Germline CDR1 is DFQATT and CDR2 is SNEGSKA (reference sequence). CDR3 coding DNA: TGCAGTGCCCCTAGGGGTAGCGGGAGCCACGAGCAGTACTTC. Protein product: CSAPRGSGSHEQYF.

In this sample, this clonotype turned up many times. In DNA form, the CDR3 reads TGCGCCAGCAGCCCCTCCAGGGAGTACACCGGGGAGCTGTTTTTT. As protein: CASSPSREYTGELFF. This chain joins TRBV5-1 and TRBJ2-2; D may be TRBD1 or TRBD2 (5 bases each). Looked up from germline, CDR1 is SGHRS and CDR2 is YFSETQ. CDR3 size: 15 residues. V shed 4 bases and J shed 3 bases, with 13 bases lying between them.

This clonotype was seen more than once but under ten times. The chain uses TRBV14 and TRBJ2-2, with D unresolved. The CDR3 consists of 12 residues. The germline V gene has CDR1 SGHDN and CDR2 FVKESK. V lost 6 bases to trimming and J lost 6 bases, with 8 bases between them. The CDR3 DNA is TGTGCCAGCAGATCCGGGCCCGGGGAGCTGTTTTTT. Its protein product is CASRSGPGELFF.

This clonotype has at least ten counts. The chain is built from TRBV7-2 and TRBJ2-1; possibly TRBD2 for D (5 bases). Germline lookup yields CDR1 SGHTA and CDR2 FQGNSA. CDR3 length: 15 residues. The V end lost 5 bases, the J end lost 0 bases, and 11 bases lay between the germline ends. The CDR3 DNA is TGTGCCAGCAGCCTTAGAGGGAACTCCTACAATGAGCAGTTCTTC. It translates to CASSLRGNSYNEQFF.

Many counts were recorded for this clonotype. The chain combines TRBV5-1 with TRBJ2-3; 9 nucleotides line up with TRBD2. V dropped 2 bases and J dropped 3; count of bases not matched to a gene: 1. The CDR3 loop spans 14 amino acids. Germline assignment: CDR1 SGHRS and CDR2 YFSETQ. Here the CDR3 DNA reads TGCGCCAGCAGCTTCGGACTAGCGACAGATACGCAGTATTTT. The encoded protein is CASSFGLATDTQYF.

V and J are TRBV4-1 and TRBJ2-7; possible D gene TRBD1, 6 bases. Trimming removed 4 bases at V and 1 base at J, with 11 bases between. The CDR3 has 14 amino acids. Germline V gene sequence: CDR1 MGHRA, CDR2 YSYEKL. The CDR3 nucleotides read TGCGCCAGCAGCCCCAAGGACAGATCCTACGAGCAGTACTTC. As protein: CASSPKDRSYEQYF.

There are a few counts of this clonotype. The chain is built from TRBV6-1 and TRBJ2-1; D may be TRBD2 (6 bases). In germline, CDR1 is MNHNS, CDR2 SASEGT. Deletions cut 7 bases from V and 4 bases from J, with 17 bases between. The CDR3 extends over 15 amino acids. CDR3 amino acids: CASTRGSSEYNEQFF. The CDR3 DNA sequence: TGTGCCAGCACCAGAGGGTCTAGCGAGTACAATGAGCAGTTCTTC.

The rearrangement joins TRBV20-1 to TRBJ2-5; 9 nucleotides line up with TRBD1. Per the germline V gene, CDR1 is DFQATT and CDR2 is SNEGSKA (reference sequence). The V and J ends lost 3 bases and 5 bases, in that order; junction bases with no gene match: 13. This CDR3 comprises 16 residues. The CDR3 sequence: CSASLSGTGFRETQYF. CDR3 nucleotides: TGCAGTGCTAGTTTATCCGGGACAGGGTTTAGGGAGACCCAGTACTTC.

The CDR3 spells CASRPDSPNEQFF. CDR3 sequence (DNA): TGTGCCAGCAGACCGGACAGTCCCAATGAGCAGTTCTTC. The chain recombines TRBV25-1 with TRBJ2-1, with D perhaps matching TRBD1 (6 bases). V was trimmed by 6 bases and J by 6 bases, leaving 12 bases between them. The CDR3 is 13 amino acids. The V gene's germline CDR1 is MGHDK and CDR2 SYGVNS. The whole variable domain, remainder taken from reference TRBV25-1 and TRBJ2-1, is EADIYQTPRYLVIGTGKKITLECSQTMGHDKMYWYQQDPGMELHLIHYSYGVNSTEKGDLSSESTVSRIRTEHFPLTLESARPSHTSQYLCASRPDSPNEQFFGPGTRLTVL.

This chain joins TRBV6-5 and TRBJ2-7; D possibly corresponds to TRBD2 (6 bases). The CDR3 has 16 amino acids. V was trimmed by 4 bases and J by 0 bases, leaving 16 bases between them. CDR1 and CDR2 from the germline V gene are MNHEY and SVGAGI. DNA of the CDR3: TGTGCCAGCAGTTCCCTTGGGGGGAAACCCTCCTACGAGCAGTACTTC. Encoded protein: CASSSLGGKPSYEQYF.

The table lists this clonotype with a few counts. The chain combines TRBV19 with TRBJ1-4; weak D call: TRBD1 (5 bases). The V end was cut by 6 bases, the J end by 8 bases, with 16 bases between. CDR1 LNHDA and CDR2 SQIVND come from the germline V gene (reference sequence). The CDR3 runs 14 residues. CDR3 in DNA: TGTGCCAGTAGAATTAAGCAGGGATGGGAAAAACTGTTTTTT. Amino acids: CASRIKQGWEKLFF.

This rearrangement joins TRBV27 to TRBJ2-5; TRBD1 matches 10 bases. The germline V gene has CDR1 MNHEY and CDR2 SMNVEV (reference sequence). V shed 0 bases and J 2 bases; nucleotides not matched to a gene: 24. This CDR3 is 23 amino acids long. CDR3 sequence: CASSLSLPRDRGNLRTLQETQYF. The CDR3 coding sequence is TGTGCCAGCAGTTTATCGCTCCCTCGGGACAGGGGTAACCTAAGAACATTACAAGAGACCCAGTACTTC.

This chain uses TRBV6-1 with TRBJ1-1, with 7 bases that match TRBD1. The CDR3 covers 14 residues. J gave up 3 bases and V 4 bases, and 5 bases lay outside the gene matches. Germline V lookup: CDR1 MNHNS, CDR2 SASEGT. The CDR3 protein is CASSVTGEYTEAFF. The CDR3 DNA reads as TGTGCCAGCAGTGTTACAGGGGAGTACACTGAAGCTTTCTTT.

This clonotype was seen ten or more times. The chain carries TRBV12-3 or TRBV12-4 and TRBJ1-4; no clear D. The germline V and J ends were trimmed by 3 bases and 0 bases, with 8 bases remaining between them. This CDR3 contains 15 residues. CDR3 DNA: TGTGCCAGCAGTTTTGCCGCTACAACTAATGAAAAACTGTTTTTT. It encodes CASSFAATTNEKLFF.

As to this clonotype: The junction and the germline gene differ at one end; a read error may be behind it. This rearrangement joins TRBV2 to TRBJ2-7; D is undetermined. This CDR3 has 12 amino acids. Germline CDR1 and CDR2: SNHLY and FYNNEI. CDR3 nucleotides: TGTGCCAGCAGTGAATCCTGGATAGAGTGCGTGTTC. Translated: CASSESWIECVF.

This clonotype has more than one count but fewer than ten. In nucleotides, the CDR3 is TGCAGCGTCGAAACCCCGTTGGGCGGTAGGAATTACGAGCAGTACTTC. Translated, it gives CSVETPLGGRNYEQYF. The gene calls are TRBV29-1 and TRBJ2-7; D gene ambiguous. Trimming took 6 bases from V and 4 from J, leaving 25 bases between them. The CDR3 extends over 16 amino acids. The V gene's germline CDR1 is SQVTM and CDR2 ANQGSEA.

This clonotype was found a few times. For the CDR3, the DNA is TGCAGTGCTAGAGATTATACGGGCACAGATACGCAGTATTTT. Residues: CSARDYTGTDTQYF. This chain joins TRBV20-1 and TRBJ2-3, with unresolved D. CDR1 is DFQATT and CDR2 is SNEGSKA in the germline V gene (reference sequence). Trimming shortened V by 0 bases and J by 1 base, and 8 bases separated the two germline ends. This CDR3 region has 14 residues.

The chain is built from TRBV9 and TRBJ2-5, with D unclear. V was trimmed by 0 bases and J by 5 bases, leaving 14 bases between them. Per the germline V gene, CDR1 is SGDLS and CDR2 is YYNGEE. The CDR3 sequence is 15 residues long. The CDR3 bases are TGTGCCAGCAGCGTAGATCGCTCGCCTACGGAGACCCAGTACTTC. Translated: CASSVDRSPTETQYF.

CDR3 loop: CASSTGTSNEQYF. In DNA, the CDR3 is TGTGCCAGCAGCACTGGGACTAGCAACGAGCAGTACTTC. This sequence joins TRBV21-1 and TRBJ2-7; TRBD2 is taken as the D call from the table, unchecked against the DNA. TRBV21-1 is labeled a pseudogene. CDR3 length: 13 amino acids.

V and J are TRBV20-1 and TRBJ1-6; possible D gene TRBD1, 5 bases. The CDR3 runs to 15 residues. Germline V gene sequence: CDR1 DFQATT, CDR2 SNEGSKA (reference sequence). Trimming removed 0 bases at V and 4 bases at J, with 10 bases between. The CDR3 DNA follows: TGCAGTGCTAGAGATGGGAGGGGTTATAATTCACCCCTCCACTTT. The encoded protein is CSARDGRGYNSPLHF.

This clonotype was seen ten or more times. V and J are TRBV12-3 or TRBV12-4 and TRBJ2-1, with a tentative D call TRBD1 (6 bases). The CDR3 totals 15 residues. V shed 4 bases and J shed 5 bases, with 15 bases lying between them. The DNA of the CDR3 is TGTGCCAGCAGTTACAGGGTTCGGGCCGACAATGAGCAGTTCTTC. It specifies CASSYRVRADNEQFF.